This T cell receptor (beta chain) was obtained from a study of patients with pleural tuberculosis (dated by TCRdb to the mid-2010s). The sample was run on an Illumina Genome Analyzer IIx. The public reads were quality trimmed at Q25 with fastp and then assembled into clones with MiXCR by TCRdb, keeping productive beta chains. Entries that share a CDR3 protein sequence are merged under the most common genes and DNA. The sample table shows around 50,000 distinct CDR3 sequences, and approximately 7.5% are seen once. The ten most abundant clones make up 16% of the sample. This clonotype came up many times. No antigen is known for it. Base qualities are missing; no much larger clone stands one base away. The CDR3 goes from the cysteine to the phenylalanine over 12 residues. Only CDR3 DNA is held: 36 bases, read in frame from base 1. V is cut back by 4 bases and J by 13 bases, with 6 bases in the junction unmatched.

This receptor chain uses TRBV12-3 or TRBV12-4 and TRBJ1-2; TRBD1 lines up with 10 middle nucleotides. This receptor was obtained from a human donor with pleural tuberculosis. At the DNA level, the sequence is TGTGCCAGCAGTTACCGGGACAGGGGATCCACCTTC. Translated, this gives CASSYRDRGSTF.